Reported below is one TCR beta chain. Antigen: not known. These data come from a study of T cell responses to AZD1222 COVID-19 vaccine. Broader study findings: Increases in Spike-specific TCR breadth and depth were seen after two AZD1222 doses. Per reports, nearly half of all spike-specific TCRs target regions that are unmutated in variants. Vaccine-associated CD4 TCRs spanned spike, dominant at 160-218 and 743-854. Possibly, clonal diversity was underestimated; donors were largely white British and included more females.

V shed 5 bases, J shed 3 bases, and the junction held 2 bases outside the gene matches. CDR1 SGHTA and CDR2 FQGTGA come from the germline V gene. The CDR3 sequence is 13 residues long. Clones were read by immunoSEQ multiplex PCR, and TCRdb kept only the in-frame ones, dropping some. The table records approximately 130,000 clones, 93% of them present only once. The chain has TRBV7-3 and TRBJ2-5; 8 nucleotides align to TRBD1. Sequencing used peripheral blood, obtained on day 0 of AZD1222 vaccination. The clonotype was recovered from an adult in good health. DNA for the CDR3: TGTGCCAGCAGCACGGACAGGGAAGAGACCCAGTACTTC. Translation: CASSTDREETQYF.